This TCR beta chain was retrieved from a study of blood T cell repertoires in COVID-19. Whole-study context: Sources were T cells, B-cell-depleted T cells, or PBMCs; the material itself was cDNA or gDNA.

The CDR3 is 14 amino acids. V shed 5 bases and J shed 2 bases, with 12 bases lying between them. Germline-derived CDR1 and CDR2 are SGHVS and FQNEAQ. Adults between roughly 18 and 100 years of age took part from 24 US areas. The protocol was immunoSEQ multiplex PCR, while the TCRdb copy is restricted to in-frame clones and leaves out a portion. The data hold a few hundred thousand clones, with 92% observed a single time. Sequencing was performed on PBMCs or T cells enriched from blood (not recorded which). The genes are TRBV7-8 and TRBJ2-5; possible D gene TRBD1, 6 bases. This receptor was identified in a woman in her 30s who had recovered from COVID-19. CDR3 in DNA: TGTGCCAGCAGCAAGACAGGCCCACAAGAGACCCAGTACTTC. Translation: CASSKTGPQETQYF.